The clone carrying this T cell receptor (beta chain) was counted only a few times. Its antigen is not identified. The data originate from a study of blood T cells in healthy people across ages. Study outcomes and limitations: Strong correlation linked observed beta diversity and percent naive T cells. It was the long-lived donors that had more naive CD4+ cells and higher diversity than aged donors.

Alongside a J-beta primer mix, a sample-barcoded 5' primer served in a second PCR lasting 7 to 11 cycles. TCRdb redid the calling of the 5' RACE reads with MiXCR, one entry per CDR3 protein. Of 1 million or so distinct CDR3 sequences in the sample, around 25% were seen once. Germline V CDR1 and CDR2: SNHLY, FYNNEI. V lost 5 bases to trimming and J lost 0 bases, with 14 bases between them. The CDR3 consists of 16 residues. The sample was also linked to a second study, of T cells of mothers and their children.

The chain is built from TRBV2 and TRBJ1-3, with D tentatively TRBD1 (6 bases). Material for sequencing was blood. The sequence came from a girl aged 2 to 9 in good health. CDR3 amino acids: CASSFRQESSGNTIYF. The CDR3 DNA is TGTGCCAGCAGTTTTCGACAGGAGAGCTCTGGAAACACCATATATTTT.